This T cell receptor (beta chain) was observed in a study of T cells after posttransplantation cyclophosphamide. The data were produced by immunoSEQ multiplex PCR, yet TCRdb's version contains in-frame clones alone and is incomplete. The sample was found to contain 30,000 to 35,000 clones, and every one recurs. CDR1 is LNHNV and CDR2 is YYDKDF in the germline V gene (reference sequence). V lost 1 base, J lost 5 bases, and 5 bases stayed unmatched. The CDR3 contains 17 residues. This TCR was sampled from a woman aged 50 to 65 in good health and a related stem cell transplant donor. The sequencing input was PBMCs. V usage is TRBV15 and J usage is TRBJ2-5, with TRBD2 matching over 15 bases. The chain's CDR3 is CATSRVWTSGRGETQYF. CDR3 DNA: TGTGCCACCAGCAGAGTTTGGACTAGCGGGAGGGGGGAGACCCAGTACTTC.